These T cell receptor beta chains were read from a single sample in a study of OX40 agonist ivuxolimab in advanced cancers. The assay was immunoSEQ multiplex PCR, and TCRdb's table has in-frame clones only and misses some. The sample yields fewer than 80,000 clones, about nine tenths seen once. Sequences were derived from CD4+ or CD8+ T cells sorted from blood, sampled in a trial of the OX40 agonist ivuxolimab. The receptors come from an adult with an advanced solid tumor such as melanoma, head and neck, liver or kidney cancer. Both conserved end residues are part of each CDR3. Fields, in order: CDR3 DNA, CDR3 protein, D gene, V gene, J gene, clone size. A D gene is named only where the DNA matches it firmly. Where a row states a size, it is once, few, many or the class of an expanded clone; other rows omit it.

CDR3 DNA: TGTGCCAGCAGCCTTCGGCAGGGGGCGTCCTACGAGCAGTACTTC
CDR3 protein: CASSLRQGASYEQYF
D gene: TRBD1
V gene: TRBV7-8
J gene: TRBJ2-7
clone size: NA

CDR3 DNA: TGTGCCAGCGCCGATCCGGGACGGCCAAATGAAAAACTGTTTTTT
CDR3 protein: CASADPGRPNEKLFF
D gene: NA
V gene: TRBV28
J gene: TRBJ1-4
clone size: NA

CDR3 DNA: TGTGCCAGCAGCTTGGGACGGTACTCCTATAATTCACCCCTCCACTTT
CDR3 protein: CASSLGRYSYNSPLHF
D gene: NA
V gene: TRBV7-6
J gene: TRBJ1-6
clone size: NA

CDR3 DNA: TGTGCCAGCAGTTCGGGGGGCCCGAGCAATCAGCCCCAGCATTTT
CDR3 protein: CASSSGGPSNQPQHF
D gene: NA
V gene: TRBV6-5
J gene: TRBJ1-5
clone size: NA

CDR3 DNA: TGTGCCAGCAGCCTCTTTAGCACAGATACGCAGTATTTT
CDR3 protein: CASSLFSTDTQYF
D gene: NA
V gene: TRBV9
J gene: TRBJ2-3
clone size: NA

CDR3 DNA: TGTGCCAGCAGCCAACAGGACGGAAGAACAGATACGCAGTATTTT
CDR3 protein: CASSQQDGRTDTQYF
D gene: NA
V gene: TRBV14
J gene: TRBJ2-3
clone size: NA

CDR3 DNA: TGTGCCAGCAGCCTCTACAGGGCTAGCAATCAGCCCCAGCATTTT
CDR3 protein: CASSLYRASNQPQHF
D gene: NA
V gene: TRBV7-9
J gene: TRBJ1-5
clone size: NA

CDR3 DNA: TGCGCCAGCAGCCAGGACAGGGGAGATGGCTACACCTTC
CDR3 protein: CASSQDRGDGYTF
D gene: TRBD1
V gene: TRBV5-1
J gene: TRBJ1-2
clone size: NA

CDR3 DNA: TGTGCCAGCAGCCCACATCCGGGACAGGGGAGGCCCTACGAGCAGTACTTC
CDR3 protein: CASSPHPGQGRPYEQYF
D gene: TRBD1
V gene: TRBV14
J gene: TRBJ2-7
clone size: NA

CDR3 DNA: TGTGCCAGCAGTTCGGGACTAGCGGGAGTATACGAGCAGTACTTC
CDR3 protein: CASSSGLAGVYEQYF
D gene: TRBD2
V gene: TRBV27
J gene: TRBJ2-7
clone size: NA

CDR3 DNA: TGTGCCAGCAGCTTAGTAGCAGGAGAGACCCAGTACTTC
CDR3 protein: CASSLVAGETQYF
D gene: NA
V gene: TRBV13
J gene: TRBJ2-5
clone size: NA

CDR3 DNA: TGTGCCAGCAGTGAATCGGGGGAAGAGCGAGAGACCCAGTACTTC
CDR3 protein: CASSESGEERETQYF
D gene: NA
V gene: TRBV25-1
J gene: TRBJ2-5
clone size: NA

CDR3 DNA: TGTGCCAGCAAAAGACATGAGGATGCGACTGAAGCTTTCTTT
CDR3 protein: CASKRHEDATEAFF
D gene: NA
V gene: TRBV19
J gene: TRBJ1-1
clone size: NA

CDR3 DNA: TGTGCCATCAGTGAGTCGCAGACAGGGACTGAGGGCTACACCTTC
CDR3 protein: CAISESQTGTEGYTF
D gene: TRBD1
V gene: TRBV10-3
J gene: TRBJ1-2
clone size: NA

CDR3 DNA: TGTGCCAGCAGCTTGAGGCAGGGACCATACGAGCAGTACTTC
CDR3 protein: CASSLRQGPYEQYF
D gene: NA
V gene: TRBV5-4
J gene: TRBJ2-7
clone size: NA

CDR3 DNA: TGTGCCACCAGCGTACAACTGTCGGGCGAGCAGTACTTC
CDR3 protein: CATSVQLSGEQYF
D gene: NA
V gene: TRBV19
J gene: TRBJ2-7
clone size: NA

CDR3 DNA: TGCGCCAGAAACAGTGCGAAGACCCAGTACTTC
CDR3 protein: CARNSAKTQYF
D gene: NA
V gene: TRBV10-1
J gene: TRBJ2-5
clone size: NA

CDR3 DNA: TGTGCCAGTAGTATGAGCACGGGTGCTAACTATGGCTACACCTTC
CDR3 protein: CASSMSTGANYGYTF
D gene: NA
V gene: TRBV19
J gene: TRBJ1-2
clone size: NA

CDR3 DNA: TGTGCCAGCTCACCAATAATGGACAGGGGAAATGAAAAACTGTTTTTT
CDR3 protein: CASSPIMDRGNEKLFF
D gene: TRBD1
V gene: TRBV18
J gene: TRBJ1-4
clone size: NA

CDR3 DNA: TGTGCCAGCAGCGCGGGACAGGGGAACAATGAGCAGTTCTTC
CDR3 protein: CASSAGQGNNEQFF
D gene: TRBD1
V gene: TRBV9
J gene: TRBJ2-1
clone size: NA

CDR3 DNA: TGTGCCAGCAGCCCGAATGGAGAGACCCAGTACTTC
CDR3 protein: CASSPNGETQYF
D gene: NA
V gene: TRBV7-9
J gene: TRBJ2-5
clone size: NA

CDR3 DNA: TGTGCCAGCAGCCAGGCTGACGTCGACCGAACCTATGGCTACACCTTC
CDR3 protein: CASSQADVDRTYGYTF
D gene: NA
V gene: TRBV4-2
J gene: TRBJ1-2
clone size: NA

CDR3 DNA: TGTGCCAGAAAATACTACGAGCAGTACTTC
CDR3 protein: CARKYYEQYF
D gene: NA
V gene: TRBV5-4
J gene: TRBJ2-7
clone size: NA

CDR3 DNA: TGTGCCAGCAGAGGACAGGGGGCTTACGAGCAGTACTTC
CDR3 protein: CASRGQGAYEQYF
D gene: TRBD1
V gene: TRBV28
J gene: TRBJ2-7
clone size: few

CDR3 DNA: TGTGCCAGCAGCTACGTCAGTGATACGCAGTATTTT
CDR3 protein: CASSYVSDTQYF
D gene: NA
V gene: TRBV7-9
J gene: TRBJ2-3
clone size: NA

CDR3 DNA: TGCGCCAGCGCGACAGGCCTGAACACTGAAGCTTTCTTT
CDR3 protein: CASATGLNTEAFF
D gene: NA
V gene: TRBV5-1
J gene: TRBJ1-1
clone size: NA

CDR3 DNA: TGTGCCAGCAGCACCTCCGGGGGGTCGGAGACCCAGTACTTC
CDR3 protein: CASSTSGGSETQYF
D gene: TRBD2
V gene: TRBV7-9
J gene: TRBJ2-5
clone size: NA

CDR3 DNA: TGCAGCGTTGGAGGCGTCCCCACTGAAGCTTTCTTT
CDR3 protein: CSVGGVPTEAFF
D gene: NA
V gene: TRBV29-1
J gene: TRBJ1-1
clone size: few

CDR3 DNA: TGTGCCAGCAGCGTCTCAGGGGGAACCAACGTCCTGACTTTC
CDR3 protein: CASSVSGGTNVLTF
D gene: TRBD1
V gene: TRBV7-9
J gene: TRBJ2-6
clone size: NA

CDR3 DNA: TGTGCCAGCAGTTCAGACAGTTCTAATGAAAAACTGTTTTTT
CDR3 protein: CASSSDSSNEKLFF
D gene: NA
V gene: TRBV7-2
J gene: TRBJ1-4
clone size: NA

CDR3 DNA: TGTGCCAGCAGCTTAGTACCCAGGAACTACGAGCAGTACTTC
CDR3 protein: CASSLVPRNYEQYF
D gene: NA
V gene: TRBV7-2
J gene: TRBJ2-7
clone size: NA

CDR3 DNA: TGTGCCAGCAGTTCAGTCCACTCTGGAAACACCATATATTTT
CDR3 protein: CASSSVHSGNTIYF
D gene: NA
V gene: TRBV28
J gene: TRBJ1-3
clone size: NA

CDR3 DNA: TGCAGCGTTATACACCATGCGTGGAATGAGCAGTTCTTC
CDR3 protein: CSVIHHAWNEQFF
D gene: NA
V gene: TRBV29-1
J gene: TRBJ2-1
clone size: NA

CDR3 DNA: TGTGCCAGCAGCCGCCAGGGGGGAAACCACTACGAGCAGTACTTC
CDR3 protein: CASSRQGGNHYEQYF
D gene: NA
V gene: TRBV11-2
J gene: TRBJ2-7
clone size: NA

CDR3 DNA: TGTGCCAGCAGTGAAAGGTCGCAGTCCTATGGCTACACCTTC
CDR3 protein: CASSERSQSYGYTF
D gene: NA
V gene: TRBV2
J gene: TRBJ1-2
clone size: NA

CDR3 DNA: TGTGCCAGCAGTAGGCCGGTCAGTACAAATGAAAAACTGTTTTTT
CDR3 protein: CASSRPVSTNEKLFF
D gene: NA
V gene: TRBV5-6
J gene: TRBJ1-4
clone size: NA

CDR3 DNA: TGTGCCAGCAGCGCCCCGACAGGGGTCGGCGAGCAGTACTTC
CDR3 protein: CASSAPTGVGEQYF
D gene: TRBD1
V gene: TRBV7-8
J gene: TRBJ2-7
clone size: once

CDR3 DNA: TGTGCCAGCAGCTTGTGGGCTATGCTCGGGACTCCCAATGAGCAGTTCTTC
CDR3 protein: CASSLWAMLGTPNEQFF
D gene: NA
V gene: TRBV5-6
J gene: TRBJ2-1
clone size: NA

CDR3 DNA: TGTGCCAGCAGCTTGGTAAAATCTTCCGAATTATATGGCTACACCTTC
CDR3 protein: CASSLVKSSELYGYTF
D gene: NA
V gene: TRBV5-6
J gene: TRBJ1-2
clone size: NA